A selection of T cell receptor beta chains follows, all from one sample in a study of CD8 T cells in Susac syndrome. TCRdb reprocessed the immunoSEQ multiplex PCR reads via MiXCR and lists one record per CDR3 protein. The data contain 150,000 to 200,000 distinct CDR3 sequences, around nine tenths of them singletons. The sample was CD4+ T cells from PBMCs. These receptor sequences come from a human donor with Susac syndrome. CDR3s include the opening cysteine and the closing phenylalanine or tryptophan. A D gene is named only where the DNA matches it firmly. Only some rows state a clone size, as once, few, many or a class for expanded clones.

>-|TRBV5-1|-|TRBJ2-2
TGCGCCAGCAGCTTGGGGCTAGCCCCAACCGGGGAGCTGTTTTTT
CASSLGLAPTGELFF
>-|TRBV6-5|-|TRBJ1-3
TGTGCCAGCAGTTACTCATGGCCTCGGAGCGGAAACACCATATATTTT
CASSYSWPRSGNTIYF
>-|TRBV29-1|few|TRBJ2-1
TGCAGCGTTGAGTCGGGGAACTACAATGAGCAGTTCTTC
CSVESGNYNEQFF
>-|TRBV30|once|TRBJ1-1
TGTGCCTCTGAGGGTGGGGTCCGAGCTTTCTTT
CASEGGVRAFF
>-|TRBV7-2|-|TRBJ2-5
TGTGCCAGCAGCTTTAGAGGCGGGATTAACCAAGAGACCCAGTACTTC
CASSFRGGINQETQYF
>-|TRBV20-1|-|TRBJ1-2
TGCAGTGCTAGCCCGTTGACACAGACTTTTTATGGCTACACCTTC
CSASPLTQTFYGYTF
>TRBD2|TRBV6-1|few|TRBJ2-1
TGTGCCAGCAGGGCTAGCGGGCCATACAATGAGCAGTTCTTC
CASRASGPYNEQFF
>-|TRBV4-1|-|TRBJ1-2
TGCGCCAGCAGCCAAGATAGGGGCATGAGGAGCTACACCTTC
CASSQDRGMRSYTF
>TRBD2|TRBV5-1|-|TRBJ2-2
TGCGCCAGCAGCTTGGCCCCGGGACTAGCGGGGTCGAACACCGGGGAGCTGTTTTTT
CASSLAPGLAGSNTGELFF
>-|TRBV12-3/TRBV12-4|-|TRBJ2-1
TGTGCCAGCAGTCCGAGGGAGGATTTCAATGAGCAGTTCTTC
CASSPREDFNEQFF
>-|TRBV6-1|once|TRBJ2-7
TGTGCCAGCAGTAGCAACAGGGTTGGCGAGCAGTACTTC
CASSSNRVGEQYF
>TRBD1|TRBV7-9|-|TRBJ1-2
TGTGCCAGCAGCACAGGGGGCGATGGCTACACCTTC
CASSTGGDGYTF
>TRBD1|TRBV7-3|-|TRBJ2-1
TGTGCCAGCAGCTTATTTCAGGGACAGGGTAACAATGAGCAGTTCTTC
CASSLFQGQGNNEQFF
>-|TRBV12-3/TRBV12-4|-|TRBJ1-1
TGTGCCAGCAGTTCGAGACAGATGAACACTGAAGCTTTCTTT
CASSSRQMNTEAFF
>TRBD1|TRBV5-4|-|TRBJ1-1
TGTGCCAGCAGCTTGCCAGGGGGGAACACTGAAGCTTTCTTT
CASSLPGGNTEAFF
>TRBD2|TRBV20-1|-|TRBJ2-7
TGCAGTGCTAGAGCACTAGCGCGACGAATTACCTACGAGCAGTACTTC
CSARALARRITYEQYF
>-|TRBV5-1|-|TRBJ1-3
TGCGCCAGCAGCTTGACTCGGAATTCAGTAGGTGGAAACACCATATATTTT
CASSLTRNSVGGNTIYF
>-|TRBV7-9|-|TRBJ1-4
TGTGCCAGCACCGAGACTAGAGGACAGAGATCAACTAATGAAAAACTGTTTTTT
CASTETRGQRSTNEKLFF
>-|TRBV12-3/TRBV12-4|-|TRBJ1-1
TGTGCCAGCAGTCCCGCCAGTGGGAACACTGAAGCTTTCTTT
CASSPASGNTEAFF
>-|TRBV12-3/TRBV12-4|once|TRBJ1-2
TGTGCCAGCAGTTTTGGGGGGCGCAGCTATGGCTACACCTTC
CASSFGGRSYGYTF
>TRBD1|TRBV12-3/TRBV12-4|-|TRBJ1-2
TGTGCCAGCAGTTTTCGTGACAGGGGATATGGCTACACCTTC
CASSFRDRGYGYTF
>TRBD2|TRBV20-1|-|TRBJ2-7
TGCAGTGCAGATGGGGGGGACTTCTCCTACGAGCAGTACTTC
CSADGGDFSYEQYF
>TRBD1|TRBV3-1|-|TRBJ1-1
TGTGCCAGCAGCCTCGGACAGGGGGGGCCTGAAGCTTTCTTT
CASSLGQGGPEAFF
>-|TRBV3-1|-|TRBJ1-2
TGTGCCAGCAGCCAGACAGCCTCCTATGGCTACACCTTC
CASSQTASYGYTF
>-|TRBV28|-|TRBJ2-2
TGTGCCAGCAGTAAAGATCGGGCACGACACACCGGGGAGCTGTTTTTT
CASSKDRARHTGELFF
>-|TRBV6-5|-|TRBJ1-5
TGTGCCAGCAGTTCACAGGGTCAGAGCAATCAGCCCCAGCATTTT
CASSSQGQSNQPQHF
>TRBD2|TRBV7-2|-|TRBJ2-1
TGCGCCAGCAGCTTAGCGGGAAAACTAGCGGGAGGGCTTACTGAGCAGTTCTTC
CASSLAGKLAGGLTEQFF
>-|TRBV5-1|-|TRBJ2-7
TGCGCCAGCAGCGGTGAACAGGGAATGCAAAAGTACTTC
CASSGEQGMQKYF
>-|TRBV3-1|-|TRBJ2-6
TGTGCCAGCACCCCCAGAGGGGGGGCCAACGTCCTGACTTTC
CASTPRGGANVLTF
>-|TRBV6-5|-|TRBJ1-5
TGTGCCAGCAGGTACACTGGGGACCGGCAGAGGAATCAGCCCCAGCATTTT
CASRYTGDRQRNQPQHF
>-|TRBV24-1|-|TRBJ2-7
TGTGCCACCAGTGACCCCGGGGGACACGAGCAGTACTTC
CATSDPGGHEQYF
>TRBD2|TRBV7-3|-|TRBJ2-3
TGTGCCAGCAGCCTGCCGGGACTAGTGGTATGGTATTTT
CASSLPGLVVWYF
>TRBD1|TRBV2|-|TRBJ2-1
TGTGCCAGCAGTGGGGGGACAGCATACAATGAGCAGTTCTTC
CASSGGTAYNEQFF
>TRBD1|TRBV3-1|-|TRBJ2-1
TGTGCCAGCAGCCAAGAGGCAGGGGGATCAAGGGGGGAGCAGTTCTTC
CASSQEAGGSRGEQFF
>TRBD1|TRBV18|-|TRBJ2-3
TGTGCCAGCTCAACCCAGGGGGCGAGCACAGATACGCAGTATTTT
CASSTQGASTDTQYF
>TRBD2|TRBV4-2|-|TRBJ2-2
TGTGCCAGCAGCCAACCACTAGCGGGGGGATCCACCGGGGAGCTGTTTTTT
CASSQPLAGGSTGELFF
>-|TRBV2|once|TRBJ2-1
TGTGCCAGCCGAGCGGAGGGACACAATGAGCAGTTCTTC
CASRAEGHNEQFF
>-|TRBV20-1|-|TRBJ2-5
TGCAGTGCTAGAGATACCCAGGCTGGTCGGGAGACCCAGTACTTC
CSARDTQAGRETQYF
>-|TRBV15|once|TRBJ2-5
TGTGCCACCAGCAGAGATTGGTCAGTACAAGAGACCCAGTACTTC
CATSRDWSVQETQYF
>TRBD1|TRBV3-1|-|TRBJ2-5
TGTGCCACCACCCGGGACAGCGAAATCCAGGAGACCCAGTACTTC
CATTRDSEIQETQYF
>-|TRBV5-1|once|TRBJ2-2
TGCGCCAGCAGCTTGGACGGGAGAGGGACCGGGGAGCTGTTTTTT
CASSLDGRGTGELFF
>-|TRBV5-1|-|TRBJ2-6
TGCGCCAGCAGCTTGGAATACGGGGCTGGGGCCAACGTCCTGACTTTC
CASSLEYGAGANVLTF
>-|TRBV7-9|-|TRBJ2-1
TGTGCCAGCAGCCCGTCCCGACTAGTTCCCGATGAGCAGTTCTTC
CASSPSRLVPDEQFF
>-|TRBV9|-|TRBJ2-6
TGTGCCAGCAGCGTCAGGGGCTCTGGGGCCAACGTCCTGACTTTC
CASSVRGSGANVLTF
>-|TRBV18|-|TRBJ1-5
TGTGCCAGCTCACCACCAAGCTATCCGGACACGGGCAATCAGCCCCAGCATTTT
CASSPPSYPDTGNQPQHF
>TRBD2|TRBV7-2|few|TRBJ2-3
TGTGCCAGCAGCTTAGACGGGACTAGCGGGAATACGCAGTATTTT
CASSLDGTSGNTQYF
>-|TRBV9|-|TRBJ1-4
TGTGCCAGCAGCGCCGCGGGGAGCGGGGTTGAAAAACTGTTTTTT
CASSAAGSGVEKLFF
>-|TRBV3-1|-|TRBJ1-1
TGTGCCAGCAGCCAAGAGTCCAGCTACACTGAAGCTTTCTTT
CASSQESSYTEAFF
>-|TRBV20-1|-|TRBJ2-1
TGCAGTGCTAGATGGGGCGACTTGGACTACAATGAGCAGTTCTTC
CSARWGDLDYNEQFF
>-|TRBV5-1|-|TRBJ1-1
TGCGCCAGCAGCTTGGCCGAAAAGGGGGACACTGAAGCTTTCTTT
CASSLAEKGDTEAFF
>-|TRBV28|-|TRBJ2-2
TGTGCCAGCAGTTCCAGTGACACCGGGGAGCTGTTTTTT
CASSSSDTGELFF
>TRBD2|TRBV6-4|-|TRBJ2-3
TGTGCCAGCAGGGCCCTACTAGCGGGAGGGGAAAATACGCAGTATTTT
CASRALLAGGENTQYF
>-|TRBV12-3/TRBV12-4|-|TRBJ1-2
TGTGCCAGCAGTGACCGGGCTCAAGCTAACTATGGCTACACCTTC
CASSDRAQANYGYTF
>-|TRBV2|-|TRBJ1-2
TGTGCCAGCAGTGCAACACAGCTCGGAAGCTATGGCTACACCTTC
CASSATQLGSYGYTF
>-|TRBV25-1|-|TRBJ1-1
TGTGCCAGCGTCAGGGTGGATGGCACTGAAGCTTTCTTT
CASVRVDGTEAFF